A selection of T cell receptor beta chains follows, all from one sample in a study of cytomegalovirus exposure and HLA in healthy donors. Sequencing was performed with immunoSEQ multiplex PCR; in TCRdb, only in-frame clones are kept and a portion is missing. The sample has tens of thousands of clones, approximately 94% seen once. Sequencing was carried out using PBMCs. The source is a young woman in good health and CMV-seronegative. Each CDR3 is given with its conserved first and last residue. A D gene is named only where the DNA matches it firmly. The size entry is marked missing in some rows and otherwise reads once, few, many or a size class.

.	.	TRBV6-1	TRBJ1-1	CASSENGNTEAFF	TGTGCCAGCAGTGAAAACGGGAACACTGAAGCTTTCTTT
.	TRBD1	TRBV5-1	TRBJ1-1	CASSVDPTGTEAFF	TGCGCCAGCAGCGTAGACCCGACAGGGACTGAAGCTTTCTTT
.	TRBD1	TRBV28	TRBJ1-1	CASSTPGQGLANTEAFF	TGTGCCAGCAGCACCCCGGGACAGGGGCTTGCGAACACTGAAGCTTTCTTT
.	TRBD2	TRBV11-3	TRBJ2-3	CASSLGGSPTDTQYF	TGTGCCAGCAGCTTAGGCGGGAGCCCCACAGATACGCAGTATTTT
.	.	TRBV5-8	TRBJ1-1	CASSPGWGAEAFF	TGTGCCAGCAGCCCCGGATGGGGGGCTGAAGCTTTCTTT
.	TRBD1	TRBV6-5	TRBJ1-2	CASSSPGQGEVYGYTF	TGTGCCAGCAGTTCCCCTGGACAGGGGGAGGTCTATGGCTACACCTTC
.	TRBD2	TRBV7-9	TRBJ2-1	CASSSGLAGNNEQFF	TGTGCCAGCAGCTCCGGACTAGCGGGGAACAATGAGCAGTTCTTC
.	.	TRBV5-6	TRBJ2-3	CASTLTGSFETDTQYF	TGTGCCAGCACCCTGACGGGATCCTTTGAGACAGATACGCAGTATTTT
.	.	TRBV5-4	TRBJ1-6	CASSLVQENSPLHF	TGTGCCAGCAGCTTGGTACAGGAAAATTCACCCCTCCACTTT
once	TRBD2	TRBV10-3	TRBJ2-3	CAISEGTSGETDTQYF	TGTGCCATCAGCGAGGGGACTAGCGGGGAAACAGATACGCAGTATTTT
.	TRBD1	TRBV6-1	TRBJ1-2	CASSEATGQGIVYGYTF	TGTGCCAGCAGTGAAGCAACGGGACAGGGCATTGTCTATGGCTACACCTTC
.	TRBD2	TRBV7-8	TRBJ2-3	CASSLTSVGEYTQYF	TGTGCCAGCAGCTTAACTAGCGTAGGAGAGTATACGCAGTATTTT
.	.	TRBV15	TRBJ2-7	CATSRDGNREKEQYF	TGTGCCACCAGCAGAGATGGGAACCGGGAGAAGGAGCAGTACTTC
once	.	TRBV15	TRBJ2-7	CATSRQLGQGSSYEQYF	TGTGCCACCAGCAGACAGCTGGGGCAGGGGAGTAGTTACGAGCAGTACTTC
.	TRBD2	TRBV9	TRBJ2-3	CASSVMTSGRGTDTQYF	TGTGCCAGCAGCGTCATGACTAGCGGGAGGGGTACAGATACGCAGTATTTT
.	.	TRBV30	TRBJ1-5	CAWGLEGQPQHF	TGTGCCTGGGGGCTTGAAGGTCAGCCCCAGCATTTT